This record looks at one TCR beta chain sequence and its context. Its target is not known. The assay was immunoSEQ multiplex PCR, and TCRdb's table has in-frame clones only and misses some. The sample records tens of thousands of clones, approximately 90% being singletons. Per germline, CDR1 MNHEY and CDR2 SMNVEV (reference sequence). J was trimmed by 5 bases and V by 6 bases; bases with no gene match: 8. This CDR3 is 14 amino acids long. These data come from a study of OX40 agonist ivuxolimab in advanced cancers. Whole-study results and caveats: By week 6 at 0.1 to 3.0 mg/kg, blood CD4+ and CD8+ T cells had expanded clonally.

J is TRBJ2-5 and V is TRBV27; 8 bases map to TRBD1. Sample: CD4+ or CD8+ T cells sorted from blood, taken in a trial of the OX40 agonist ivuxolimab. This receptor was obtained from an adult with an advanced solid tumor such as melanoma, head and neck, liver or kidney cancer. CDR3 loop: CASSGQGGGETQYF. The CDR3 DNA follows: TGTGCCAGCAGCGGACAGGGAGGAGGGGAGACCCAGTACTTC.